The T cell receptor beta chain described here comes from a study of T cells after yellow fever vaccination. This clonotype occurred a few times. Its antigen is still unknown. V was trimmed by 6 bases and J by 4 bases, leaving 16 bases between them. Germline V gene sequence: CDR1 MNHNS, CDR2 SASEGT. This CDR3 has 15 amino acids. Findings and caveats of the study: Researchers cautioned that FACS-sorted repertoires could harbor abundant clonotypes contaminating from the bulk population.

They built TCR cDNA with 5'RACE template switching, a step that put in a universal primer site and UMIs. TCRdb fed the 5' RACE reads into MiXCR, producing one record per CDR3 protein. The sample holds around 340,000 distinct CDR3 sequences, 8.7% seen once. The chain links TRBV6-1 to TRBJ1-3; a possible D gene is TRBD1 (6 bases). Sequencing used PBMCs, obtained on the day of the first yellow fever vaccination. The TCR was taken from a man aged 18-30 years who received the YFV17D yellow fever vaccine. The CDR3 loop is CASSLGGGLGNTIYF. The CDR3, as DNA: TGTGCCAGCAGCCTCGGGGGGGGGCTAGGAAACACCATATATTTT.